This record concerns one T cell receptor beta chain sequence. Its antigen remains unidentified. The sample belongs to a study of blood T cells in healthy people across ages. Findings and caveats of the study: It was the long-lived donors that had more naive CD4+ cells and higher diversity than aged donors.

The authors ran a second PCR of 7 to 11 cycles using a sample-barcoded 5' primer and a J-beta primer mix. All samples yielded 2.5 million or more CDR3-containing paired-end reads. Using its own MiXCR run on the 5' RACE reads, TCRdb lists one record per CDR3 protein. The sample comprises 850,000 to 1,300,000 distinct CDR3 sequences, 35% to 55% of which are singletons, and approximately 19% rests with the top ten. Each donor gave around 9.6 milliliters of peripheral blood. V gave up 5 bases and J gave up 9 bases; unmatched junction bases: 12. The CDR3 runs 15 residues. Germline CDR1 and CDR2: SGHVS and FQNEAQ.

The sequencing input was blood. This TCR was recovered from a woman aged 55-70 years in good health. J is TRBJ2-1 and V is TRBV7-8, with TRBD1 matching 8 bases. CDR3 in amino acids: CASSPKAQGAGEQFF. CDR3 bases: TGTGCCAGCAGCCCAAAGGCTCAGGGGGCCGGTGAGCAGTTCTTC.